Each of the 24 T cell receptor beta chains below was sequenced from the same sample in a study of monozygotic twins with inflammatory bowel disease (dated 2019 in TCRdb). Library preparation was by 5' RACE. The data were produced on an Illumina HiSeq 2500. Each CDR3 protein sequence appears as one entry after TCRdb reprocessed the reads, and no DNA is included. This specimen's table enumerates more than 350,000 distinct CDR3 sequences. The top ten clonotypes cover about 2.4% of the sample. Sequences were obtained from blood. These receptors were taken from a human donor with ulcerative colitis or Crohn's disease, or a healthy co-twin of an affected twin (not recorded which).

This sequence joins TRBV5-1 and TRBJ2-1; the D gene TCRdb calls, TRBD2, cannot be checked with no DNA. CDR3 length: 16 residues. Germline CDR1 reads SGHRS; CDR2 reads YFSETQ. CDR3 protein: CASSLEASGRYNEQFF.

V gene TRBV20-1 combines with J gene TRBJ2-7; TCRdb calls TRBD1, which cannot be checked without DNA. From germline, CDR1 is DFQATT and CDR2 SNEGSKA (reference sequence). The CDR3 is 14 residues long. The CDR3 region is CSAVLRDSDYEQYF.

The rearrangement uses TRBV30 and TRBJ2-2; TCRdb selects TRBD1, and the lack of DNA leaves this call unchecked. The V gene's germline CDR1 is GTSNPN and CDR2 SVGIG (reference sequence). The CDR3 spans 13 residues. The CDR3 loop is CAWSGEGAGELFF. The variable domain in full, completed from reference TRBV30 and TRBJ2-2, reads SQTIHQWPATLVQPVGSPLSLECTVEGTSNPNLYWYRQAAGRGLQLLFYSVGIGQISSEVPQNLSASRPQDRQFILSSKKLLLSDSGFYLCAWSGEGAGELFFGEGSRLTVL.

This chain joins TRBV3-1 and TRBJ1-3; TCRdb picks TRBD1, but there is no DNA to check that call. The CDR3 is 15 amino acids. Germline-derived CDR1 and CDR2 are LGHDT and YNNKEL (reference sequence). The CDR3 here is CASSQAGGSGNTIYF.

J is TRBJ1-3 and V is TRBV20-1. The CDR3 runs 12 residues. The germline V gene encodes CDR1 DFQATT and CDR2 SNEGSKA (reference sequence). This chain's CDR3 is CSAKPVGNTIYF.

The V and J genes are TRBV20-1 and TRBJ1-1; TCRdb's D call, TRBD1, is unchecked because there is no DNA. This CDR3 has 14 residues. CDR1 is DFQATT, CDR2 SNEGSKA, per germline (reference sequence). This chain's CDR3 is CSAPGGTANTEAFF.

The CDR3 reads CASSPSSYNSPLHF. The genes are TRBV18 and TRBJ1-6. The germline V gene has CDR1 KGHSH and CDR2 LQKENI. The length of the CDR3 is 14 residues.

The gene calls are TRBV13 and TRBJ2-1; with no DNA, the TCRdb D assignment of TRBD2 cannot be verified. CDR1 is PRHDT, CDR2 FYEKMQ, per germline (reference sequence). This CDR3 is built from 16 residues. CDR3 region: CASMLGLAGGYNEQFF.

This chain connects TRBV29-1 to TRBJ1-1. The CDR3 is 13 amino acids. Germline assignment: CDR1 SQVTM and CDR2 ANQGSEA. This CDR3 reads CSVHGLLNTEAFF.

The J gene is TRBJ1-5, the V gene TRBV7-2. This CDR3 spans 14 amino acids. Looked up from germline, CDR1 is SGHTA and CDR2 is FQGNSA. The CDR3 is CASGRPGLNQPQHF. Full variable domain (rest looked up from reference TRBV7-2 and TRBJ1-5): GAGVSQSPSNKVTEKGKDVELRCDPISGHTALYWYRQSLGQGLEFLIYFQGNSAPDKSGLPSDRFSAERTGGSVSTLTIQRTQQEDSAVYLCASGRPGLNQPQHFGDGTRLSIL.

The chain couples TRBV5-6 to TRBJ2-1; the TCRdb D gene call, TRBD2, has no DNA to confirm it. Germline values: CDR1 SGHDT, CDR2 YYEEEE. The CDR3 spans 16 residues. This chain's CDR3 is CASRERGLSSYNEQFF.

The chain uses TRBV15 and TRBJ2-2. Germline V lookup: CDR1 LNHNV, CDR2 YYDKDF (reference sequence). CDR3 length: 14 residues. The CDR3 protein is CATSSAQSSGRLFF.

The chain couples TRBV20-1 to TRBJ2-1. Germline CDR1 is DFQATT and CDR2 is SNEGSKA (reference sequence). The CDR3 length is 11 residues. The CDR3 spells CSAREGNEQFF.

The chain couples TRBV18 to TRBJ2-1; the D gene TCRdb calls, TRBD1, cannot be checked with no DNA. This CDR3 has 17 residues. Germline assignment: CDR1 KGHSH and CDR2 LQKENI. The CDR3 reads CASSSFMTPDLGLEQFF. The full variable domain, completed using reference TRBV18 and TRBJ2-1, is NAGVMQNPRHLVRRRGQEARLRCSPMKGHSHVYWYRQLPEEGLKFMVYLQKENIIDESGMPKERFSAEFPKEGPSILRIQQVVRGDSAAYFCASSSFMTPDLGLEQFFGPGTRLTVL.

The CDR3 region is CASTKAGLANTGELFF. The chain has TRBV19 and TRBJ2-2; the D gene TCRdb calls, TRBD2, cannot be checked with no DNA. Germline lookup yields CDR1 LNHDA and CDR2 SQIVND (reference sequence). This CDR3 spans 16 amino acids. The full variable domain, completed using reference TRBV19 and TRBJ2-2, is DGGITQSPKYLFRKEGQNVTLSCEQNLNHDAMYWYRQDPGQGLRLIYYSQIVNDFQKGDIAEGYSVSREKKESFPLTVTSAQKNPTAFYLCASTKAGLANTGELFFGEGSRLTVL.

V and J are TRBV6-4 and TRBJ2-5; there is no DNA to check the TCRdb D call of TRBD2. The CDR3 consists of 15 residues. Germline CDR1 is MRHNA and CDR2 is SNTAGT. CDR3 residues: CASSETSGGGETQYF.

This chain connects TRBV5-1 to TRBJ1-4; checking the TCRdb D call of TRBD1 is not possible without DNA. The V gene's germline CDR1 is SGHRS and CDR2 YFSETQ. The CDR3 contains 15 residues. The CDR3 sequence: CASSPEGGGNEKLFF.

The chain carries TRBV5-1 and TRBJ1-2; TCRdb names TRBD1, which stays unverified in the absence of DNA. The CDR3 covers 15 residues. Germline CDR1 reads SGHRS; CDR2 reads YFSETQ. The CDR3 sequence: CASSLYPGSNYGYTF.

CDR3 region: CASSSRTEIYEQYF. The chain combines TRBV5-6 with TRBJ2-7; TCRdb picks TRBD1, but there is no DNA to check that call. This CDR3 has 14 amino acids. From germline, CDR1 is SGHDT and CDR2 YYEEEE.

This chain links TRBV20-1 with TRBJ2-1; TCRdb calls TRBD1, which cannot be checked without DNA. CDR3 length: 12 residues. The germline V gene encodes CDR1 DFQATT and CDR2 SNEGSKA (reference sequence). The CDR3 reads CSAVHRNNEQFF.

The genes are TRBV12-3 or TRBV12-4 and TRBJ1-1; the D call from TCRdb, TRBD1, cannot be confirmed without DNA. The CDR3 has 14 amino acids. The chain's CDR3 is CASRGTHLNTEAFF.

The V and J genes are TRBV12-3 or TRBV12-4 and TRBJ1-6. The CDR3 contains 17 residues. The CDR3 reads CASSPAGRPTSFSPLHF.

The V gene is TRBV28, the J gene TRBJ1-1; TCRdb outputs TRBD1, but without DNA this stays unchecked. CDR3 length equals 15 residues. The V gene's germline CDR1 is MDHEN and CDR2 SYDVKM. The CDR3 region is CASSLSDSLNTEAFF.

The chain recombines TRBV12-3 or TRBV12-4 with TRBJ2-7. The CDR3 is 13 residues long. The CDR3 spells CASSRPQTYEQYF.